This T cell receptor beta chain was recovered during a study of regulatory T cells in long-lasting Graves disease. Findings and caveats of the study: The study found lower TCR diversity in persistent Graves' patients than in newly diagnosed ones.

Per the germline V gene, CDR1 is LNHNV and CDR2 is YYDKDF (reference sequence). The CDR3 is 15 amino acids. Unmatched junction bases numbered 9, after V lost 5 bases and J lost 7 bases. Stated time point: newly diagnosed GD, antithyroid drugs for less than 3 months. PBMC-derived RNA was used for the TCR library. Patients were from an endocrinology department in Xi'an, China. For TCR beta, libraries came from iRepertoire HTBI primers and Arm-PCR of CDR3 regions. TCRdb independently ran MiXCR on the multiplex PCR reads; one entry per CDR3 protein. The data contain about 540,000 distinct CDR3 sequences, roughly 13% of them seen just once; the ten biggest clones take up roughly 10%. This clonotype showed up just a few times. Its target is unknown. This same sample was also part of a study on T cells in Graves' hyperthyroidism and ophthalmopathy. According to that study: The study enrolled patients aged 18 to 65 with newly diagnosed hyperthyroidism of under 2 months' duration. Clinical symptoms, serum thyroxine, TRAb, thyroid ultrasound and orbital computed tomography established diagnosis.

Material: peripheral blood mononuclear cells (PBMCs), obtained at new diagnosis, from a patient treated with antithyroid drugs. This rearrangement joins TRBV15 to TRBJ2-1, with 9 bases identical to TRBD1. The clonotype originates from a man aged 25 to 40 with Graves disease. CDR3 nucleotides: TGTGCCACCAGCCGTCCGGGACAGGGTGAGAATGAGCAGTTCTTC. Protein: CATSRPGQGENEQFF.